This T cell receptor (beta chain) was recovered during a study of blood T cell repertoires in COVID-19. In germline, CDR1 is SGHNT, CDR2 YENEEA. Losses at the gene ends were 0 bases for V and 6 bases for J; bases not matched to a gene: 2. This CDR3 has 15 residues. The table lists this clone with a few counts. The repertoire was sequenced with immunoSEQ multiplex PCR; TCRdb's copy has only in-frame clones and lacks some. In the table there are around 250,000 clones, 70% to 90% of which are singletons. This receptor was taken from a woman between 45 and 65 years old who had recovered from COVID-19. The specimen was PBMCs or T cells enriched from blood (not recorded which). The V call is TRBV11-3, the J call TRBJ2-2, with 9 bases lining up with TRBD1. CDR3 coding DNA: TGTGCCAGCAGCTTAGATCGACAGGGGGCCGGGGAGCTGTTTTTT. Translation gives CASSLDRQGAGELFF.